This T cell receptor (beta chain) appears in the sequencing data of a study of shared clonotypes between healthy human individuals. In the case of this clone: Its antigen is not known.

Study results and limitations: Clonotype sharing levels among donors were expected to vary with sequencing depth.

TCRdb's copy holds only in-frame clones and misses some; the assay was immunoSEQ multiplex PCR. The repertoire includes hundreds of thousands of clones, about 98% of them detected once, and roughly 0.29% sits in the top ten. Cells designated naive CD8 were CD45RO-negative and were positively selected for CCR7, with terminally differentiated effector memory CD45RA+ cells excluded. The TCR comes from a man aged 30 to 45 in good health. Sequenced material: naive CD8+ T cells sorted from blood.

DNA of the CDR3: TGTGCCAGCAGTTACGGGGGGCGGGAGACCCAGTACTTC. This encodes CASSYGGRETQYF. The chain combines TRBV6-5 with TRBJ2-5; D tentatively fits TRBD1 or TRBD2 (6 bases each). Germline CDR1 reads MNHEY; CDR2 reads SVGAGI. The CDR3 is 13 amino acids. Trimming pared 2 bases from V and 5 bases from J, leaving 9 bases between.